This T cell receptor (beta chain) was found in a study of radiotherapy plus CTLA-4 blockade in lung cancer. Study details: Among all patients, around 19% showed objective responses, while about 30% had disease control.

Study-wide results and caveats: Alongside interferon-beta, early blood T cell clone dynamics were reportedly the best predictor of response. Expansion in blood of tumor-derived TCR clones was seen after radiotherapy plus ipilimumab.

The repertoire was sequenced with immunoSEQ multiplex PCR; TCRdb's copy has only in-frame clones and lacks some. The sample shows about 90,000 clones, roughly 78% of them seen only once. Germline V gives CDR1 MNHEY, CDR2 SVGAGI. The CDR3 contains 14 residues. V was trimmed by 6 bases and J by 0 bases, leaving 11 bases between them. This clone showed up just a few times. Its cognate antigen is unknown. The sequence was obtained from a human donor with non-small cell lung cancer that progressed on radiotherapy plus ipilimumab. J is TRBJ2-5 and V is TRBV6-5; D could derive from TRBD1 or TRBD2 (5 bases each). The starting material was peripheral blood, obtained from a patient treated with radiotherapy plus ipilimumab. The CDR3 sequence is CASRDLGDQETQYF. The CDR3 DNA reads as TGTGCCAGCAGAGACCTGGGGGACCAAGAGACCCAGTACTTC.